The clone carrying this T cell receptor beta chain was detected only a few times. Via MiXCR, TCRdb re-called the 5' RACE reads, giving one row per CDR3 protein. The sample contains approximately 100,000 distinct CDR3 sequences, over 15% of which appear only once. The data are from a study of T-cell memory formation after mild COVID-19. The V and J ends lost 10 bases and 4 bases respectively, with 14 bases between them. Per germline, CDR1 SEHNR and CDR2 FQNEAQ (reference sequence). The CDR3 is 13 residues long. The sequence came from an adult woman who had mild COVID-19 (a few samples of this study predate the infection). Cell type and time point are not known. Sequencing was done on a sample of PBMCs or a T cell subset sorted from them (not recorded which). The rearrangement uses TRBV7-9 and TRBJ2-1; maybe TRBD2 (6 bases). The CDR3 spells CATVRDLYNEQFF. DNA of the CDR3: TGTGCCACGGTTAGGGACTTATACAATGAGCAGTTCTTC.